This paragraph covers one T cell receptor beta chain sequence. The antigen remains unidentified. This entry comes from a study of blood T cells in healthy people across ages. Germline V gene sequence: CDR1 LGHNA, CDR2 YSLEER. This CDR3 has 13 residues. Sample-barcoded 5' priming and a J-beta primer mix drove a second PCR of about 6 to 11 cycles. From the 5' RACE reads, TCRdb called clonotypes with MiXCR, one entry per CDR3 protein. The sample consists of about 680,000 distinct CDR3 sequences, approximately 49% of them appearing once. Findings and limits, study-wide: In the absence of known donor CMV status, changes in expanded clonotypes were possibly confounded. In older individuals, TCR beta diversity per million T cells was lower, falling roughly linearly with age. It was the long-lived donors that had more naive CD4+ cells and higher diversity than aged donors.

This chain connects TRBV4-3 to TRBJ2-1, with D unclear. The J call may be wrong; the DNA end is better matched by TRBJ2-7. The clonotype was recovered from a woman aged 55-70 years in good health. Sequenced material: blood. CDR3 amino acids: CASKASPNNEQYF. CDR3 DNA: TGCGCCAGCAAGGCTAGTCCGAACAATGAGCAGTACTTC.